This TCR beta chain is drawn from a study of blood T cell repertoires in COVID-19. Study information: Sites across the United States, Italy and Spain contributed samples from acute and convalescent COVID-19. Sample material is recorded as cDNA or gDNA derived from T cells, B-cell-depleted T cells, or PBMCs.

Authors' data handling: Counts of nucleated cells, estimated from reference gene primer amplification, were obtained. Profiling relied on immunoSEQ multiplex PCR, and the TCRdb table lists in-frame clones only, not all of them. V, J and clone size derive from that table, while D and trimming were established from the DNA sequence. This repertoire shows some 130,000 clones, roughly 85% found once; its top ten account for about 4.3%. Germline values: CDR1 PRHDT, CDR2 FYEKMQ (reference sequence). V dropped 2 bases and J dropped 0; count of bases not matched to a gene: 1. The CDR3 is 15 amino acids. Sample: peripheral blood. The sequence derives from a human donor in a cohort sampled during active COVID-19. The chain employs TRBV13 and TRBJ2-1; 7 bases match TRBD1. The CDR3 sequence is CASSLRDSSYNEQFF. The CDR3 DNA is TGTGCCAGCAGCTTAAGGGACAGCTCCTACAATGAGCAGTTCTTC.